Presented here are 6 T cell receptor beta chains from one specimen sequenced in a study of Graves' ophthalmopathy and Graves' hyperthyroidism. RNA transcripts yielded amplified TCR beta CDR3 regions. In the first round, RT-PCR was carried out with HTBI primers, and a multiplex PCR formed the second round. In TCRdb, the multiplex PCR reads were re-called with MiXCR into one record per CDR3 protein. Here the sample spans about 700,000 distinct CDR3 sequences, roughly 40% being singletons. The sample taken for sequencing was peripheral blood. Receptors were obtained from an adult man with Graves' ophthalmopathy.

There are a few counts of this clonotype. The genes are TRBV7-3 and TRBJ2-7; D perhaps matches TRBD2 (6 bases). The germline V and J ends were trimmed by 11 bases and 2 bases, with 16 bases remaining between them. The CDR3 is 13 amino acids. Looked up from germline, CDR1 is SGHTA and CDR2 is FQGTGA. CDR3 bases: TGTGCCCCTTCGGCGGGGCAACCCTACGAGCAGTACTTC. It translates to CAPSAGQPYEQYF.

The chain recombines TRBV20-1 with TRBJ2-7, with 7 bases matching TRBD1. The V gene's germline CDR1 is DFQATT and CDR2 SNEGSKA (reference sequence). Unmatched junction bases numbered 5, after V lost 5 bases and J lost 7 bases. The CDR3 runs to 11 residues. The CDR3 loop is CSALGTAEQYF. CDR3 nucleotide sequence: TGCAGTGCTTTAGGGACAGCGGAGCAGTACTTC.

The V gene is TRBV7-9, the J gene TRBJ2-6; perhaps TRBD1 as D (6 bases). This CDR3 is built from 16 residues. Germline V gene data show CDR1 as SEHNR and CDR2 as FQNEAQ (reference sequence). V lost 5 bases and J lost 0, with 11 bases in between. The DNA of the CDR3 is TGTGCCAGCAGCATCCACAGGGACTCTGGGGCCAACGTCCTGACTTTC. The encoded protein is CASSIHRDSGANVLTF. Complete variable domain (other parts from reference TRBV7-9 and TRBJ2-6): DTGVSQNPRHKITKRGQNVTFRCDPISEHNRLYWYRQTLGQGPEFLTYFQNEAQLEKSRLLSDRFSAERPKGSFSTLEIQRTEQGDSAMYLCASSIHRDSGANVLTFGAGSRLTVL.

In regard to this clonotype: The junction shows a germline mismatch at one end, possibly a read error. The V and J genes are TRBV10-3 and TRBJ2-5; D is ambiguous. The CDR3 covers 14 residues. Germline V CDR1 and CDR2: ENHRY, SYGVKD. The DNA for the CDR3 is TGTGCCAGCAGTTACTCGAGTGGGCTGGAGACCCAGTACTTC. Its translation is CASSYSSGLETQYF.

There are many counts of this clonotype. The chain is built from TRBV11-2 and TRBJ2-6, with D tentatively TRBD2 (7 bases). Trimming shortened V by 6 bases and J by 2 bases, and 17 bases separated the two germline ends. The CDR3 is made up of 17 amino acids. Germline loops: CDR1 SGHAT, CDR2 FQNNGV. The CDR3 DNA sequence: TGTGCCAGCAGGGGGAGGGACACGCACCCTGGGGCCAACGTCCTGACTTTC. Translated: CASRGRDTHPGANVLTF.

This clonotype was seen more than once but under ten times. The chain is built from TRBV13 and TRBJ2-7; weak D call: TRBD1 (5 bases). The germline V gene encodes CDR1 PRHDT and CDR2 FYEKMQ (reference sequence). The CDR3 sequence is 12 residues long. V was cut by 4 bases and J by 8 bases, with 12 bases left in between. DNA for the CDR3: TGTGCCAGCAGCTCACAGGTCATTAAGCAGTACTTC. It is translated as CASSSQVIKQYF.